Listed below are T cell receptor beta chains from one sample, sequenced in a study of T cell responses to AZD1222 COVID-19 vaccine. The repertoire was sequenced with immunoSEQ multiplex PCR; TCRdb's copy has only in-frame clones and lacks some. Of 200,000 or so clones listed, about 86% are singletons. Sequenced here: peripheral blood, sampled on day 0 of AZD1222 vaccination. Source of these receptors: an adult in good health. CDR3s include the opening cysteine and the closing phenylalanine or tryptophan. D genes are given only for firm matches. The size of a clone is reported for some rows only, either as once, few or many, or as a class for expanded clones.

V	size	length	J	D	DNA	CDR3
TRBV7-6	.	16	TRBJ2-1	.	TGTGCCAGCAGCTTAGGGTCTAGGACAGACTACAATGAGCAGTTCTTC	CASSLGSRTDYNEQFF
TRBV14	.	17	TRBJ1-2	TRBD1	TGTGCCAGCAGCCAACATTTCGGGACAGGGGGCATCTATGGCTACACCTTC	CASSQHFGTGGIYGYTF
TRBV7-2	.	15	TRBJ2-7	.	TGTGCCAGCAGCTTAGAACCGGGGGCCCCCTACGAGCAGTACTTC	CASSLEPGAPYEQYF
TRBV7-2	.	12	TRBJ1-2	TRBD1	TGTGCCAGCAGCTTAGACAGGGGTGGCTACACCTTC	CASSLDRGGYTF
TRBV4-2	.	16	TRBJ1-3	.	TGTGCCAGCAGCCAAGATTGGAACCGTTCTGGAAACACCATATATTTT	CASSQDWNRSGNTIYF
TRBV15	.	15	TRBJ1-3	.	TGTGCCACCAGCAGAGATCGGGGGGCCGGAAACACCATATATTTT	CATSRDRGAGNTIYF
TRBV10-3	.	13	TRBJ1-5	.	TGTGCCATCAGGCGGAGGGAGGATCAGCCCCAGCATTTT	CAIRRREDQPQHF
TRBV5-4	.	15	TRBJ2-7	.	TGTGCCAGCAGCTTGTGGGGTTCCAGCTCCTACGAGCAGTACTTC	CASSLWGSSSYEQYF
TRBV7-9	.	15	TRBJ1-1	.	TGTGCCAGCAGCTTATTATTAGCGGGGAACACTGAAGCTTTCTTT	CASSLLLAGNTEAFF
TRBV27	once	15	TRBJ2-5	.	TGTGCCAGCAGTTCTAGCTCGGGGGTAAGACAGACCCAGTACTTC	CASSSSSGVRQTQYF